The rows below give T cell receptor beta chains drawn from one sample of a study of regulatory T cells in long-lasting Graves disease. TCRdb reprocessed the multiplex PCR reads via MiXCR and lists one record per CDR3 protein. The data show a few hundred thousand distinct CDR3 sequences, with over 15% seen just once and less than 35% held by the top ten. These data were also reused for a study on T cells in Graves' hyperthyroidism and ophthalmopathy.

This specimen was peripheral blood mononuclear cells (PBMCs), taken at new diagnosis, from a patient treated with antithyroid drugs. These receptor sequences come from a man in his forties or fifties with Graves disease. CDR3s include the opening cysteine and the closing phenylalanine or tryptophan. A D gene is named only where the DNA matches it firmly. Part of the rows lack a size; the others show once, few, many or a class for expanded clones.

v_call	j_call	clone_size	d_call	cdr3_aa	cdr3_nt
TRBV11-1	TRBJ1-1	many	NA	CASSPRVNTEAFF	TGTGCCAGCAGCCCTAGGGTGAACACTGAAGCTTTCTTT
TRBV5-4	TRBJ1-1	few	NA	CASSLKEGYTEAFF	TGTGCCAGCAGTCTGAAGGAGGGTTACACTGAAGCTTTCTTT
TRBV12-3/TRBV12-4	TRBJ2-1	many	NA	CASSPRGPANEQFF	TGTGCCAGCAGCCCAAGGGGCCCCGCCAATGAGCAGTTCTTC
TRBV5-5	TRBJ2-7	NA	NA	CASSLRGTVLQEQYF	TGTGCCAGCAGCTTGAGGGGGACCGTTCTACAGGAGCAGTACTTC
TRBV4-1	TRBJ2-5	many	NA	CASSQGVGETQYF	TGCGCCAGCAGCCAAGGGGTTGGGGAGACCCAGTACTTC
TRBV5-1	TRBJ2-5	few	TRBD1	CASSLDRGTQETQYF	TGCGCCAGCAGCTTGGACAGGGGGACCCAAGAGACCCAGTACTTC
TRBV5-1	TRBJ1-1	many	TRBD1	CASSLEGADTEAFF	TGCGCCAGCAGCTTGGAGGGGGCGGACACTGAAGCTTTCTTT
TRBV19	TRBJ1-1	NA	NA	CASSIKGNTEAFF	TGTGCCAGTAGTATAAAGGGGAACACTGAAGCTTTCTTT
TRBV4-1	TRBJ2-7	many	TRBD1	CASSQPGTVAYEQYF	TGCGCCAGCAGCCAACCCGGGACAGTGGCCTACGAGCAGTACTTC
TRBV19	TRBJ2-3	few	NA	CASSIADTQYF	TGTGCCAGTAGTATAGCAGATACGCAGTATTTT
TRBV6-1	TRBJ2-3	many	TRBD2	CASSRLAGGLTDTQYF	TGTGCCAGCAGTCGACTAGCGGGGGGCCTCACAGATACGCAGTATTTT
TRBV6-1	TRBJ2-5	NA	NA	CASISGRAGGVGETQYF	TGTGCCAGCATCTCTGGGAGGGCAGGGGGCGTTGGGGAGACCCAGTACTTC
TRBV4-2	TRBJ2-7	many	TRBD1	CASSRGTGDGYEQYF	TGTGCCAGCAGCCGTGGGACAGGCGATGGGTACGAGCAGTACTTC
TRBV11-3	TRBJ2-2	many	TRBD2	CASSFTTSGTGELFF	TGTGCCAGCAGCTTCACGACTAGCGGCACCGGGGAGCTGTTTTTT
TRBV6-2/TRBV6-3	TRBJ2-7	many	NA	CASSYAGLPSSYEQYF	TGTGCCAGCAGTTACGCAGGACTACCAAGCTCCTACGAGCAGTACTTC
TRBV5-1	TRBJ2-5	many	TRBD2	CASSSGTSGGAEETQYF	TGCGCCAGCAGCTCCGGGACTAGCGGGGGGGCAGAAGAGACCCAGTACTTC
TRBV29-1	TRBJ2-2	few	TRBD1	CSTGTARAGELFF	TGCAGCACAGGGACAGCCCGGGCCGGGGAGCTGTTTTTT
TRBV5-1	TRBJ2-7	many	NA	CASSGGGDTYEQYF	TGCGCCAGCAGCGGGGGGGGGGACACCTACGAGCAGTACTTC
TRBV7-9	TRBJ2-3	NA	NA	CASSSPGDTDTQYF	TGTGCCAGCAGCTCCCCAGGGGACACAGATACGCAGTATTTT
TRBV14	TRBJ2-4	NA	NA	CASSQAFQGFGKNIQYF	TGTGCCAGCAGCCAGGCTTTTCAGGGGTTTGGCAAAAACATTCAGTACTTC
TRBV3-1	TRBJ1-6	many	NA	CASSQAGLYNSPLHF	TGTGCCAGCAGCCAAGCGGGACTGTATAATTCACCCCTCCACTTT
TRBV2	TRBJ1-2	many	NA	CASSETDLGGYTF	TGTGCCAGCAGTGAGACAGATTTAGGTGGCTACACCTTC
TRBV28	TRBJ2-3	many	TRBD1	CASSFLLRQGWERDTQYF	TGTGCCAGCAGTTTTCTCCTCAGACAGGGGTGGGAGCGTGATACGCAGTATTTT
TRBV5-1	TRBJ2-1	NA	TRBD2	CASRIAGGNYNEQFF	TGCGCCAGTCGAATAGCGGGGGGGAACTACAATGAGCAGTTCTTC
TRBV3-1	TRBJ1-2	NA	NA	CASSPSGDYGYTF	TGTGCCAGCAGCCCAAGCGGGGACTATGGCTACACCTTC
TRBV9	TRBJ2-3	NA	NA	CASSVDSYTDTQYF	TGTGCCAGCAGCGTAGACAGCTACACAGATACGCAGTATTTT